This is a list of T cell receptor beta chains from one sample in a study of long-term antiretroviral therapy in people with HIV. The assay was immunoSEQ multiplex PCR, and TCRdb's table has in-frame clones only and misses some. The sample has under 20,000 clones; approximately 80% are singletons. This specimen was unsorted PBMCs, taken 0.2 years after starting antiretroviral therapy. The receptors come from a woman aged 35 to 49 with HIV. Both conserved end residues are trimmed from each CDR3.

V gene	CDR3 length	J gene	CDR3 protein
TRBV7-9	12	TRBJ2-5	ASSPRTSQETQY
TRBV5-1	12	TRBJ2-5	ASRWTSGQETQY
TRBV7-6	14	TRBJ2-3	ASSLGPAGGTDTQY
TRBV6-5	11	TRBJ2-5	ASSYGEQETQY
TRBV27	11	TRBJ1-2	ASSPDRYYGYT
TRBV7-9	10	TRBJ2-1	ASGEGYNEQF
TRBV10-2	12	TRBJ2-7	ASSPLTGLNEQY
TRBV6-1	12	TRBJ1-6	ASFSGPNNSPLH
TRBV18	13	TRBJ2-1	ASSPNAGQGNEQF
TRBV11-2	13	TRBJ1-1	ASSTGPGGGTEAF
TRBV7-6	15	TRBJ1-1	ASSLPPRLGLNTEAF
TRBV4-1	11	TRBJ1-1	ASSQVQNTEAF
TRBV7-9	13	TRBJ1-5	ASSFWTGANQPQH